This T cell receptor (beta chain) was documented in a study of STAT5B mutations in CD4+ large granular lymphocyte leukemia. Controls came from buffy coats of healthy blood donors. General study findings and limits: Patient CD4-sorted repertoires stayed more clonal than healthy ones after leukemic-clone removal. TRBV06-family usage was enriched in top patient clones (8/27) versus controls (2/35). No patients shared main leukemic clonotypes, though approximately 26% appeared at low frequency elsewhere.

Only in-frame clones appear in the TCRdb table, and some are missing; sequencing was by immunoSEQ multiplex PCR. The sample includes about 45,000 clones, roughly 85% seen only once; the top ten take 2.5% to 3%. Remarks on this clone: The antigen remains undetermined.

Per germline, CDR1 LNHDA and CDR2 SQIVND (reference sequence). Germline trimming cut 6 bases from V and 7 bases from J; bases unmatched to any gene: 11. The CDR3 loop spans 15 amino acids. The material sequenced was CD4+ T cells from blood buffy coats. The TCR comes from a human donor in good health. The chain has TRBV19 and TRBJ1-4; TRBD1 matches 7 bases. CDR3 sequence (DNA): TGTGCCAGTAGGCCGAAGGGGGCAGGGGCTGAAAAACTGTTTTTT. As protein: CASRPKGAGAEKLFF.